The clone carrying this TCR beta chain was observed at least ten times. Its antigen is not known. TCR beta CDR3 region amplification was performed from RNA transcripts. The HTBI primer set was used in a first-round RT-PCR of the TCR CDR3. TCRdb fed the multiplex PCR reads into MiXCR, producing one record per CDR3 protein. Altogether under 800,000 distinct CDR3 sequences are present, approximately 15% being singletons, with the ten largest covering 10% to 13%. The CDR3 is 13 residues long. Between the trimmed V and J ends, which lost 3 bases and 6 bases, there was a span of 8 bases. Germline lookup yields CDR1 PRHDT and CDR2 FYEKMQ (reference sequence). This sample was taken from a study of T cells in Graves' hyperthyroidism and ophthalmopathy. Study observations and caveats: Appearing also in blood were most of the thyroid clonotypes expanded above 0.001.

The source of this sequence is a woman aged 18-30 years with Graves' hyperthyroidism. The chain has TRBV13 and TRBJ2-2, with D tentatively TRBD1 (6 bases). Material: blood. The CDR3 loop reads CASSFRGAGELFF. CDR3 bases: TGTGCCAGCAGCTTCAGGGGTGCCGGGGAGCTGTTTTTT.